The rows below give T cell receptor beta chains drawn from one sample of a study of neoadjuvant anti-PD-1 for oral cavity cancer. TCRdb keeps only in-frame clones here, not all; method: immunoSEQ multiplex PCR. This table has 12,000 or so clones, roughly 60% appearing once. The sequencing used tumor tissue, collected before nivolumab (anti-PD-1) treatment. These receptors originate from a person aged 35-79 years with oral cavity squamous cell carcinoma. The donor label of this sample is uncertain. CDR3s include the opening cysteine and the closing phenylalanine or tryptophan. The D gene is left open where the match is weak. The size field is filled for only some rows; it gives once, few, many or a size class.

d_call: TRBD1; j_call: TRBJ1-6; v_call: TRBV5-1; clone_size: -; cdr3_nt: TGCGCCAGCAGCTTGGAATCAACAGGGGCCTATAATTCACCCCTCCACTTT; cdr3_aa: CASSLESTGAYNSPLHF
d_call: TRBD2; j_call: TRBJ2-3; v_call: TRBV14; clone_size: -; cdr3_nt: TGTGCCAGCAGCCAAGATCGGTCTAGCGGAGATACGCAGTATTTT; cdr3_aa: CASSQDRSSGDTQYF
d_call: -; j_call: TRBJ2-7; v_call: TRBV6-5; clone_size: -; cdr3_nt: TGTGCCAGCAGTGGAAGGACCGTCGAGCAGTACTTC; cdr3_aa: CASSGRTVEQYF
d_call: TRBD2; j_call: TRBJ2-5; v_call: TRBV2; clone_size: -; cdr3_nt: TGTGCCAGCTTGCAGGGACTAGCGGGAGAGGGGACCCAGTACTTC; cdr3_aa: CASLQGLAGEGTQYF
d_call: -; j_call: TRBJ2-7; v_call: TRBV7-9; clone_size: few; cdr3_nt: TGTGCCAGCAGCCCCCTGGAGGTAATCTACGAGCAGTACTTC; cdr3_aa: CASSPLEVIYEQYF
d_call: TRBD1; j_call: TRBJ1-1; v_call: TRBV11-3; clone_size: -; cdr3_nt: TGTGCCAGCAGCTTCGGACAGGGAGGGAACACTGAAGCTTTCTTT; cdr3_aa: CASSFGQGGNTEAFF
d_call: TRBD2; j_call: TRBJ2-5; v_call: TRBV7-2; clone_size: -; cdr3_nt: TGTGCCAGCAGCTCCGGGACTACGCCATGGGAGACCCAGTACTTC; cdr3_aa: CASSSGTTPWETQYF
d_call: TRBD2; j_call: TRBJ2-1; v_call: TRBV5-1; clone_size: few; cdr3_nt: TGCGCCAGCAGCTTGGTGGCGACTAGCGGTCTCAATGAGCAGTTCTTC; cdr3_aa: CASSLVATSGLNEQFF
d_call: -; j_call: TRBJ1-2; v_call: TRBV19; clone_size: -; cdr3_nt: TGTGCCAGTAGTACTCTTCTTGATTCGGGACAACACACTTTC; cdr3_aa: CASSTLLDSGQHTF
d_call: TRBD1; j_call: TRBJ1-1; v_call: TRBV12-5; clone_size: -; cdr3_nt: TGTGCTAGTGACCTGACAGGGATTAACACTGAAGCTTTCTTT; cdr3_aa: CASDLTGINTEAFF
d_call: -; j_call: TRBJ1-6; v_call: TRBV6-5; clone_size: -; cdr3_nt: TGTGCCAGCCGCTTAGGAGAGGGCAAGGTTTCACCCCTCCACTTT; cdr3_aa: CASRLGEGKVSPLHF
d_call: TRBD1; j_call: TRBJ1-2; v_call: TRBV29-1; clone_size: -; cdr3_nt: TGCAGCGTTGAAGATAACAGGGGGCAAGGCTACACCTTC; cdr3_aa: CSVEDNRGQGYTF
d_call: -; j_call: TRBJ2-1; v_call: TRBV10-2; clone_size: few; cdr3_nt: TGCGCCACCGCAACGGAACTTCTCAATGAGCAGTTCTTC; cdr3_aa: CATATELLNEQFF
d_call: -; j_call: TRBJ2-1; v_call: TRBV25-1; clone_size: -; cdr3_nt: TGTGCCAGCAGTGAAGACGGGGGCTACAATGAGCAGTTCTTC; cdr3_aa: CASSEDGGYNEQFF
d_call: -; j_call: TRBJ2-7; v_call: TRBV15; clone_size: few; cdr3_nt: TGTGCCACCAGCAGAGTTGGGGGCTACGAGCAGTACTTC; cdr3_aa: CATSRVGGYEQYF
d_call: -; j_call: TRBJ2-6; v_call: TRBV6-1; clone_size: -; cdr3_nt: TGTGCCAGCAGCCACAACGTCCTGACTTTC; cdr3_aa: CASSHNVLTF
d_call: -; j_call: TRBJ2-7; v_call: TRBV6-1; clone_size: once; cdr3_nt: TGTGCCAGCACATACACAGAGGGACCCTACGAGCAGTACTTC; cdr3_aa: CASTYTEGPYEQYF
d_call: TRBD2; j_call: TRBJ2-2; v_call: TRBV5-1; clone_size: -; cdr3_nt: TGCGCCACCCAAAAAGGACTAGCGGGAACTGGGGAGCTGTTTTTT; cdr3_aa: CATQKGLAGTGELFF
d_call: TRBD2; j_call: TRBJ2-7; v_call: TRBV10-3; clone_size: -; cdr3_nt: TGTGCCATCTCTAGCGGGCACGCCAGCTCCTACGAGCAGTACTTC; cdr3_aa: CAISSGHASSYEQYF
d_call: -; j_call: TRBJ2-7; v_call: TRBV6-1; clone_size: -; cdr3_nt: TGTGCCAGTACCCGGGACACGCTTGCGCTCGAGCAGTACTTC; cdr3_aa: CASTRDTLALEQYF
d_call: TRBD1; j_call: TRBJ1-2; v_call: TRBV6-5; clone_size: few; cdr3_nt: TGTGCCAGCAGCATCGACAGGGCTGGCTACACCTTC; cdr3_aa: CASSIDRAGYTF
d_call: -; j_call: TRBJ1-1; v_call: TRBV27; clone_size: -; cdr3_nt: TGTGCCAGCAGTAGTCGGGGGTCGGTAGTAACTGAAGCTTTCTTT; cdr3_aa: CASSSRGSVVTEAFF
d_call: -; j_call: TRBJ2-3; v_call: TRBV5-1; clone_size: -; cdr3_nt: TGCGCCAGCACTTCCGACCCAGCTAGCACAGATACGCAGTATTTT; cdr3_aa: CASTSDPASTDTQYF
d_call: -; j_call: TRBJ2-6; v_call: TRBV5-1; clone_size: -; cdr3_nt: TGCGCCAGCAAACTAACAAACTCTGGGGCCAACGTCCTGACTTTC; cdr3_aa: CASKLTNSGANVLTF
d_call: -; j_call: TRBJ1-1; v_call: TRBV9; clone_size: -; cdr3_nt: TGTGCCAGCAGCGCGATGGAGAGGGGAGCGAACACTGAAGCTTTCTTT; cdr3_aa: CASSAMERGANTEAFF